This TCR beta chain was documented in a study of blood T cell repertoires in COVID-19. About the research overall: Samples representing acute and convalescent COVID-19 were sourced from the United States, Italy and Spain. In each case, the material was cDNA or gDNA derived from T cells, B-cell-depleted T cells, or PBMCs.

Original processing notes: Nucleated cell counts were estimated from reference gene primer amplification. Sequenced by immunoSEQ multiplex PCR; TCRdb stores in-frame clones only, minus some. The V and J calls and clone size come from that table; D and trimming were worked out from the DNA. The repertoire includes about 33,000 clones, around 86% of them detected once, and about 63% sits in the top ten. CDR1 and CDR2 from the germline V gene are SGDLS and YYNGEE. CDR3 size: 13 residues. Trimming took 1 base from V and 11 from J, leaving 12 bases between them. The rearrangement uses TRBV9 and TRBJ1-4, with a possible D match to TRBD1 (5 bases). The clonotype was recovered from a man in his 70s with acute or convalescent COVID-19. The material sequenced was peripheral blood. CDR3 in DNA: TGTGCCAGCAGCGTACGGGACGGAGGGAAACTGTTTTTT. Translated, it gives CASSVRDGGKLFF. Complete variable domain (other parts from reference TRBV9 and TRBJ1-4): DSGVTQTPKHLITATGQRVTLRCSPRSGDLSVYWYQQSLDQGLQFLIQYYNGEERAKGNILERFSAQQFPDLHSELNLSSLELGDSALYFCASSVRDGGKLFFGSGTQLSVL.